The entry below gives a single T cell receptor beta chain sequence along with its context. Its antigen remains unknown. This entry belongs to a study of shared clonotypes between healthy human individuals. Study background: Each donor contributed plates that comprised three CD4 naive, three CD4 memory, two CD8 naive and one CD8 memory.

General study results and limits: Shared clonotypes across all four donors exceeded non-shared ones in generation probability.

The germline V gene has CDR1 SGHRS and CDR2 YFSETQ. V lost 4 bases and J 5 bases, leaving 10 bases between the germline ends. The CDR3 contains 12 residues. Profiling relied on immunoSEQ multiplex PCR, and the TCRdb table lists in-frame clones only, not all of them. The data show more than 1,200,000 clones, about 98.5% seen once. The sample consisted of naive CD4+ T cells sorted from blood. Subset here: CD45RA+ positively selected. The gene calls are TRBV5-1 and TRBJ2-7, with a weak D call TRBD2 (6 bases). This TCR was sampled from a man aged 25-40 years in good health. CDR3 nucleotides: TGCGCCAGCAGCCGGGGGTCGAACGAGCAGTACTTC. Its protein is CASSRGSNEQYF.